This T cell receptor (beta chain) was found in a study of early stage breast cancer tumors. Sequencing was performed with immunoSEQ multiplex PCR; in TCRdb, only in-frame clones are kept and a portion is missing. Of 45,000 to 50,000 clones in the sample, approximately 80% were seen once. Trimming took off 10 bases at V and 4 bases at J, with 13 bases between the two ends. The CDR3 extends over 13 amino acids. Germline lookup yields CDR1 SNHLY and CDR2 FYNNEI. This chain uses TRBV2 with TRBJ2-2, with D unresolved. This clonotype was obtained from a person aged 45 to 59 with breast cancer. The material sequenced was blood. The CDR3 here is CATRLWTTGELFF. The CDR3 DNA is TGTGCCACCAGGTTATGGACCACCGGGGAGCTGTTTTTT.